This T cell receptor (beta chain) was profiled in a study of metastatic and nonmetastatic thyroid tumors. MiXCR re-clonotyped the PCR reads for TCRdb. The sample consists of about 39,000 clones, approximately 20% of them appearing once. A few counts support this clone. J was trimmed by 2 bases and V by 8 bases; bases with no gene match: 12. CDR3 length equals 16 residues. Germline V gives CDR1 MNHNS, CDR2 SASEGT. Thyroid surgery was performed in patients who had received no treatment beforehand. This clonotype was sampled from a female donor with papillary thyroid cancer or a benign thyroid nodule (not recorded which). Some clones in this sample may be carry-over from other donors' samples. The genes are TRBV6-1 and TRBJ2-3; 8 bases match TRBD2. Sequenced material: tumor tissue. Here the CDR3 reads CASGGLVGGLTDTQYF. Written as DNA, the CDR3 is TGTGCCAGCGGGGGACTAGTGGGGGGTCTCACAGATACGCAGTATTTT.